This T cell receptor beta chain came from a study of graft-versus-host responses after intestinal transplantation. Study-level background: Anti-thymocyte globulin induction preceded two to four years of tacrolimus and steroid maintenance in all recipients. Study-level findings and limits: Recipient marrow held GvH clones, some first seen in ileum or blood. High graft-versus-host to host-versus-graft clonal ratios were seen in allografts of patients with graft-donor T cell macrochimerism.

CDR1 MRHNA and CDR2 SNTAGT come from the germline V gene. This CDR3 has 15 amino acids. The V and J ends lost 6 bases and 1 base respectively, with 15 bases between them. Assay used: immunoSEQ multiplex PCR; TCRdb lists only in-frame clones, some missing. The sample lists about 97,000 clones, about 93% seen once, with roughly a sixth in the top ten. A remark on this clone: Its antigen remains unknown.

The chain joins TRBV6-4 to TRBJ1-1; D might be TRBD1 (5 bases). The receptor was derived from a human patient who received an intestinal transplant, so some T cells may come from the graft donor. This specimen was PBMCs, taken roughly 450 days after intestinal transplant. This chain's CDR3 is CASRPTGDSNTEAFF. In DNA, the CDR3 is TGTGCCAGCAGGCCGACGGGGGATTCGAACACTGAAGCTTTCTTT.